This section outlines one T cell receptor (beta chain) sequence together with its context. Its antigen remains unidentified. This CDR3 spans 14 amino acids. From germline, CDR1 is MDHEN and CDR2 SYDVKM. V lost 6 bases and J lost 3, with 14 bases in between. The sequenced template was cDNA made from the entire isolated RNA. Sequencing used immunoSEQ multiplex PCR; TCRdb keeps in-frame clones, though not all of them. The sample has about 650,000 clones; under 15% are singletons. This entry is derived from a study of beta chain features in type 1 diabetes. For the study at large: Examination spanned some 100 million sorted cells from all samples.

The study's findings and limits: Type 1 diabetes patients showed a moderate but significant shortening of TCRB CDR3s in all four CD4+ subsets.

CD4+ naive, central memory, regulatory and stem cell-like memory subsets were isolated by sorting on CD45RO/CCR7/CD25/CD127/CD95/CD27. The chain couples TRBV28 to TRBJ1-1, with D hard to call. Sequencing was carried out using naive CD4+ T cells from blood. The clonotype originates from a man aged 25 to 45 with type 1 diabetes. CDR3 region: CASRRGRFDTEAFF. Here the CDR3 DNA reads TGTGCCAGCAGGCGCGGTAGGTTTGACACTGAAGCTTTCTTT.